One sample yielded the 24 T cell receptor beta chains listed below, sequenced in a study of shared clonotypes between healthy human individuals. The method was immunoSEQ multiplex PCR; TCRdb's version includes in-frame clones alone and lacks a portion of them. The sample carries around 2,100,000 clones, roughly 95% recorded once. The naive CD8 population came from CD45RO-negative cells selected for CCR7, without terminally differentiated effector memory CD45RA+ cells. Sequencing was carried out using naive CD8+ T cells sorted from blood. Source of these receptors: a man aged 18 to 35 in good health.

The chain is built from TRBV6-5 and TRBJ1-4; possible D gene TRBD1, 6 bases. CDR3 length equals 15 residues. V was clipped by 2 bases and J by 8 bases, with 15 bases between them. Germline V gives CDR1 MNHEY, CDR2 SVGAGI. The CDR3 protein is CASSYGGGTGEKLFF. In DNA, the CDR3 is TGTGCCAGCAGTTACGGGGGCGGGACGGGGGAAAAACTGTTTTTT.

The rearrangement joins TRBV5-6 to TRBJ1-6; D gene unclear. The ends were cut back, 0 bases at V and 0 bases at J, with 16 bases in the middle. Per germline, CDR1 SGHDT and CDR2 YYEEEE. The CDR3 sequence is 19 residues long. The DNA for the CDR3 is TGTGCCAGCAGCTTGGAACCCGGCAGGCTAAGCTCCTATAATTCACCCCTCCACTTT. Protein sequence: CASSLEPGRLSSYNSPLHF. Complete variable domain (other parts from reference TRBV5-6 and TRBJ1-6): DAGVTQSPTHLIKTRGQQVTLRCSPKSGHDTVSWYQQALGQGPQFIFQYYEEEERQRGNFPDRFSGHQFPNYSSELNVNALLLGDSALYLCASSLEPGRLSSYNSPLHFGNGTRLTVT.

The gene calls are TRBV4-3 and TRBJ2-5; the match to TRBD2 covers 11 bases. Looked up from germline, CDR1 is LGHNA and CDR2 is YSLEER. The CDR3 has 18 residues. Trimming removed 4 bases from V and 1 base from J; junction bases left unmatched: 11. The CDR3 sequence is CASSRLAGGSEGQETQYF. The DNA of the CDR3 is TGCGCCAGCAGCCGGCTAGCGGGAGGATCGGAGGGCCAAGAGACCCAGTACTTC.

The chain joins TRBV21-1 to TRBJ2-3; the table's D call TRBD2 went unverified against the DNA. TRBV21-1 is tagged as a pseudogene. The CDR3 runs 15 residues. The CDR3 region is CASLPGWEDTDTQYF. CDR3 DNA: TGTGCCAGCCTCCCCGGGTGGGAGGACACAGATACGCAGTATTTT.

About this clone itself: The sample has other DNA sequences that encode this CDR3 too. The CDR3 is CASSFGGTSYEQYF. CDR3 nucleotides: TGTGCCAGCAGCTTTGGTGGGACCTCCTACGAGCAGTACTTC. The chain recombines TRBV7-8 with TRBJ2-7; the D gene could be TRBD1 or TRBD2 (5 bases each). The CDR3 is 14 amino acids. Germline values: CDR1 SGHVS, CDR2 FQNEAQ. V was cut by 3 bases and J by 0 bases, with 9 bases left in between.

This chain joins TRBV25-1 and TRBJ1-1, with 8 bases identical to TRBD1. The CDR3 has 17 residues. The germline CDR1 and CDR2 sequences are MGHDK and SYGVNS. J gave up 3 bases and V 4 bases, and 13 bases lay outside the gene matches. The chain's CDR3 is CASSASPGTGWDTEAFF. CDR3 coding DNA: TGTGCCAGCAGTGCGAGTCCCGGGACAGGTTGGGACACTGAAGCTTTCTTT.

The chain recombines TRBV15 with TRBJ1-2, with 7 bases fitting TRBD1. This CDR3 is 16 amino acids long. Germline lookup yields CDR1 LNHNV and CDR2 YYDKDF (reference sequence). J gave up 3 bases and V 3 bases, and 10 bases lay outside the gene matches. CDR3 coding DNA: TGTGCCACCAGCAGGGTCACAGGGGATCGGGACTATGGCTACACCTTC. Translation gives CATSRVTGDRDYGYTF.

J is TRBJ1-2 and V is TRBV2; perhaps TRBD1 as D (6 bases). This CDR3 has 8 residues. V was pared by 11 bases and J by 8 bases, with 6 bases between. Germline assignment: CDR1 SNHLY and CDR2 FYNNEI. The CDR3 region has the DNA TGTGCCGGGGGCGGCTACACCTTC. Encoded protein: CAGGGYTF.

The V gene is TRBV6-5, the J gene TRBJ1-3, with D perhaps matching TRBD1 (5 bases). Trimming left V 5 bases short and J 0 bases short, with 11 bases between. There are 15 residues in the CDR3. Per the germline V gene, CDR1 is MNHEY and CDR2 is SVGAGI. CDR3 sequence: CASSLGGGSGNTIYF. CDR3 bases: TGTGCCAGCAGTCTGGGGGGGGGCTCTGGAAACACCATATATTTT.

This chain connects TRBV7-9 to TRBJ2-7; no definite D call. Germline-derived CDR1 and CDR2 are SEHNR and FQNEAQ (reference sequence). The CDR3 runs 16 residues. V gave up 4 bases and J gave up 0 bases, with 16 bases separating them. The CDR3 loop is CASSWSRAPDSYEQYF. The CDR3 region has the DNA TGTGCCAGCAGCTGGTCTCGGGCTCCGGACTCCTACGAGCAGTACTTC.

Comments on this clone: Other nucleotide sequences in the sample specify the same CDR3. The V call is TRBV11-2, the J call TRBJ2-7; D uncertain. V was clipped by 5 bases and J by 2 bases, with 4 bases between them. The germline V gene encodes CDR1 SGHAT and CDR2 FQNNGV. The CDR3 is made up of 11 amino acids. Here the CDR3 DNA reads TGTGCCAGCAGCGAAACCTACGAGCAGTACTTC. Translated, it gives CASSETYEQYF.

The rearrangement uses TRBV7-9 and TRBJ2-7; no clear D. This CDR3 is 13 amino acids long. Trimming took off 5 bases at V and 0 bases at J, with 8 bases between the two ends. Germline V CDR1 and CDR2: SEHNR, FQNEAQ (reference sequence). The chain's CDR3 is CASSADPSYEQYF. CDR3 DNA: TGTGCCAGCAGCGCTGACCCCTCCTACGAGCAGTACTTC.

The chain carries TRBV6-5 and TRBJ2-7; 11 bases align to TRBD2. CDR3 size: 16 residues. The germline CDR1 and CDR2 sequences are MNHEY and SVGAGI. V shed 0 bases, J shed 3 bases, and the junction held 4 bases outside the gene matches. The CDR3 DNA is TGTGCCAGCAGTTACTCACGGACTAGCGGGCGCTACGAGCAGTACTTC. This codes for CASSYSRTSGRYEQYF.

The J gene is TRBJ2-2, the V gene TRBV5-6; D gene unclear. Trimming cost V 1 base and J 6 bases, with 10 bases left between them. The CDR3 is 14 residues long. The V gene's germline CDR1 is SGHDT and CDR2 YYEEEE. CDR3 in DNA: TGTGCCAGCAGCTTGTATAATGGTCCCGGGGAGCTGTTTTTT. Protein product: CASSLYNGPGELFF.

In the case of this clone: Additional DNA sequences in this sample encode the identical CDR3. The genes are TRBV28 and TRBJ2-1; no clear D gene. Germline CDR1 MDHEN, CDR2 SYDVKM. Trimming left V 3 bases short and J 8 bases short, with 11 bases between. The CDR3 contains 13 residues. CDR3 protein: CASSLGQVDEQFF. CDR3 DNA: TGTGCCAGCAGTTTGGGTCAGGTTGATGAGCAGTTCTTC.

The chain uses TRBV5-8 and TRBJ2-2, with D possibly being TRBD1 or TRBD2 (5 bases each). Germline CDR1 SGHTS, CDR2 YDEGEE. V lost 4 bases and J lost 0, with 16 bases in between. The CDR3 covers 17 residues. CDR3 region: CASSPWGGTANTGELFF. The CDR3 nucleotides are TGTGCCAGCAGCCCGTGGGGTGGGACCGCGAACACCGGGGAGCTGTTTTTT. Complete variable domain (other parts from reference TRBV5-8 and TRBJ2-2): EAGVTQSPTHLIKTRGQQATLRCSPISGHTSVYWYQQALGLGLQFLLWYDEGEERNRGNFPPRFSGRQFPNYSSELNVNALELEDSALYLCASSPWGGTANTGELFFGEGSRLTVL.

The rearrangement joins TRBV27 to TRBJ2-2; D may be TRBD2 (5 bases). The CDR3 loop spans 13 amino acids. Germline CDR1 reads MNHEY; CDR2 reads SMNVEV (reference sequence). The ends were cut back, 6 bases at V and 7 bases at J, with 12 bases in the middle. The CDR3 spells CASSEGVGGELFF. DNA of the CDR3: TGTGCCAGCAGCGAGGGCGTGGGCGGGGAGCTGTTTTTT.

The V call is TRBV5-6, the J call TRBJ2-7; weak D call: TRBD2 (6 bases). V lost 4 bases and J lost 2, with 13 bases in between. Germline V lookup: CDR1 SGHDT, CDR2 YYEEEE. The CDR3 spans 14 residues. The chain's CDR3 is CASSPRGYTYEQYF. CDR3 coding DNA: TGTGCCAGCAGCCCGCGGGGTTACACCTACGAGCAGTACTTC.

The V and J genes are TRBV11-2 and TRBJ2-5; maybe TRBD2 (5 bases). Germline assignment: CDR1 SGHAT and CDR2 FQNNGV. CDR3 length equals 13 residues. V was cut by 3 bases and J by 3 bases, with 8 bases left in between. Here the CDR3 DNA reads TGTGCCAGCAGCTTTTCTAGCAAAGAGACCCAGTACTTC. It is translated as CASSFSSKETQYF.

This chain links TRBV4-1 with TRBJ2-1, with 12 nucleotides matching TRBD2. CDR1 and CDR2 from the germline V gene are MGHRA and YSYEKL. V lost 10 bases to trimming and J lost 6 bases; unmatched junction nucleotides: 16. The CDR3 is 17 residues long. The CDR3 reads CATQGFVTSGSGNEQFF. Here the CDR3 DNA reads TGCGCCACCCAAGGATTCGTGACTAGCGGGAGTGGCAATGAGCAGTTCTTC.

This chain links TRBV19 with TRBJ2-3, with D maybe TRBD2 (6 bases). Germline V gives CDR1 LNHDA, CDR2 SQIVND (reference sequence). V was trimmed by 8 bases and J by 3 bases, leaving 15 bases between them. This CDR3 comprises 14 residues. The CDR3 protein is CASRAPRGTDTQYF. In nucleotides, the CDR3 is TGTGCCAGTCGGGCCCCCCGGGGGACAGATACGCAGTATTTT.

The V gene is TRBV21-1, the J gene TRBJ2-5; the table gives TRBD2 as D, unverified against the DNA. TRBV21-1 is listed as a pseudogene. The CDR3 totals 13 residues. The CDR3 loop is CASSTLAGETQYF. The CDR3, as DNA: TGTGCCAGCAGCACTTTAGCGGGAGAGACCCAGTACTTC.

The V gene is TRBV7-9, the J gene TRBJ2-7; maybe TRBD2 (5 bases). Trimming took 5 bases from V and 0 from J, leaving 20 bases between them. CDR1 is SEHNR, CDR2 FQNEAQ, per germline (reference sequence). The CDR3 spans 17 residues. CDR3: CASSNPVMDWSSYEQYF. DNA for the CDR3: TGTGCCAGCAGCAACCCCGTGATGGACTGGAGCTCCTACGAGCAGTACTTC.

The chain has TRBV19 and TRBJ2-1, with a weak D call TRBD2 (6 bases). The CDR3 contains 16 residues. CDR1 is LNHDA and CDR2 is SQIVND in the germline V gene (reference sequence). V was shortened by 5 bases and J by 0 bases, with 14 bases between the two germline ends. CDR3: CASSLPGTYSYNEQFF. The DNA of the CDR3 is TGTGCCAGTAGTTTGCCAGGGACTTACTCCTACAATGAGCAGTTCTTC.